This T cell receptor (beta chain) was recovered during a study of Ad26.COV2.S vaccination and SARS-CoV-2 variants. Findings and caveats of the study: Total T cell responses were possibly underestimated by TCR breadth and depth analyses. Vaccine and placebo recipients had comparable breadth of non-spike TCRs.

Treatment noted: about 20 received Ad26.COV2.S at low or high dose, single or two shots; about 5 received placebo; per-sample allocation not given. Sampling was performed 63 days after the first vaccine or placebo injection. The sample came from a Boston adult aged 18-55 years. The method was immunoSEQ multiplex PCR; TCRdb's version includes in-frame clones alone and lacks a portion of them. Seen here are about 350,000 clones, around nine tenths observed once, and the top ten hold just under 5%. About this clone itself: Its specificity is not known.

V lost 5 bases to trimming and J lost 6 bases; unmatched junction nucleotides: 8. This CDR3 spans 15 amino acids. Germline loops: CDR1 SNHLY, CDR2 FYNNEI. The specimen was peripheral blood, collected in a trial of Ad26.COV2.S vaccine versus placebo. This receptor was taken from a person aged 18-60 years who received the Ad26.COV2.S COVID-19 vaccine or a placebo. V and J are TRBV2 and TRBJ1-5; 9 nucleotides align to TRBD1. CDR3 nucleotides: TGTGCCAGCAGTACCAAAGGGACAGGGAGTCAGCCCCAGCATTTT. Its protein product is CASSTKGTGSQPQHF.